Listed here are 6 T cell receptor beta chains from one sample, sequenced in a study of human T cells and chemical hapten exposure. Each CDR3 protein gets one entry after TCRdb re-called the RACE reads with MiXCR. The sample records 150,000 to 200,000 distinct CDR3 sequences, about 20% being singletons. Regarding time point: patch test 1, 2 weeks after DPC sensitization. Treatment here: therapeutic diphenylcyclopropenone sensitization with weekly scalp DPC. This specimen was whole blood, taken in connection with sensitization to the hapten diphenylcyclopropenone (DPC). The receptor set was obtained from a woman between 45 and 60 years old with alopecia areata. Some clones in this sample may be carry-over from other donors' samples.

The chain uses TRBV6-2 or TRBV6-3 and TRBJ2-1; TRBD1 agrees at 9 bases. The CDR3 extends over 15 amino acids. Germline V lookup: CDR1 MNHEY, CDR2 SVGEGT. V gave up 5 bases and J gave up 4 bases; unmatched junction bases: 6. The CDR3 spells CASSAPGQGYNEQFF. CDR3 coding DNA: TGTGCCAGCAGTGCACCGGGACAGGGATACAATGAGCAGTTCTTC.

This clonotype was found many times. V and J are TRBV20-1 and TRBJ2-3, with D tentatively TRBD2 (5 bases). The CDR3 is 13 amino acids. In germline, CDR1 is DFQATT, CDR2 SNEGSKA (reference sequence). V lost 8 bases and J 1 base, leaving 13 bases between the germline ends. DNA of the CDR3: TGCAGTATAGCGCCGGTCCGCACAGATACGCAGTATTTT. Residues: CSIAPVRTDTQYF.

This clonotype was detected a few times. The chain joins TRBV10-2 to TRBJ2-7; D gene unclear. The V end lost 2 bases, the J end lost 7 bases, and 18 bases lay between the germline ends. The V gene's germline CDR1 is WSHSY and CDR2 SAAADI. CDR3 length: 15 residues. DNA of the CDR3: TGCGCCAGCAGTGAGGTGGCAGGTCTCGATGGGGAGCAGTACTTC. As protein: CASSEVAGLDGEQYF.

The sample holds many counts of this clonotype. The V call is TRBV6-1, the J call TRBJ1-2, with no clear D. Trimming cost V 6 bases and J 6 bases, with 14 bases left between them. Germline V gene sequence: CDR1 MNHNS, CDR2 SASEGT. The CDR3 contains 13 residues. CDR3 DNA sequence: TGTGCCAGCAGGGTGGTAGGGCGTGATGGCTACACCTTC. Translated, it gives CASRVVGRDGYTF.

This clonotype showed up many times. The J gene is TRBJ2-7, the V gene TRBV29-1; no definite D call. The CDR3 loop spans 12 amino acids. Germline values: CDR1 SQVTM, CDR2 ANQGSEA. V lost 8 bases to trimming and J lost 1 base, with 12 bases between them. For the CDR3, the DNA is TGCAGCTCCTCCGACGGGTCCTACGAGCAGTACTTC. Residues: CSSSDGSYEQYF.

The rearrangement joins TRBV11-2 to TRBJ2-5; maybe TRBD2 (6 bases). Trimming stripped 0 bases from V and 5 bases from J, with 22 bases between. The CDR3 loop spans 18 amino acids. Germline V lookup: CDR1 SGHAT, CDR2 FQNNGV. The CDR3 reads CASSLDRAGRGGWETQYF. The CDR3 region has the DNA TGTGCCAGCAGCTTAGATCGAGCAGGGCGGGGAGGATGGGAGACCCAGTACTTC.